The present entry profiles one TCR beta chain with its context. The data belong to a study of immune evolution from preneoplasia to lung adenocarcinoma. TCRdb keeps only in-frame clones here, not all; method: immunoSEQ multiplex PCR. This sample has approximately 7,500 clones, with roughly three quarters found just once. Trimming took 3 bases from V and 7 from J, leaving 10 bases between them. The CDR3 extends over 13 amino acids. CDR1 and CDR2 from the germline V gene are SNHLY and FYNNEI. Specimen: FFPE invasive lung adenocarcinoma tissue. The gene calls are TRBV2 and TRBJ2-1; no reliable D call. This clonotype originated in a person aged 40 to 49 with lung adenocarcinoma. CDR3 DNA: TGTGCCAGCAGTGACCGAAACAGAAATGAGCAGTTCTTC. This gives the protein CASSDRNRNEQFF.